Shown below are 23 T cell receptor beta chains from a single sample sequenced in a study of T cells in Graves' hyperthyroidism and ophthalmopathy. RNA transcripts were the template for amplifying TCR beta CDR3 regions. The TCR CDR3 was amplified in a first-round RT-PCR using the HTBI primer set. TCRdb re-analysed the multiplex PCR reads in MiXCR, keeping a single row per CDR3 protein. The table shows around 570,000 distinct CDR3 sequences, with just under 20% occurring only once. Sample: blood. These TCRs come from a man aged 35 to 55 with Graves' ophthalmopathy.

This clonotype was counted between two and nine times. The rearrangement joins TRBV12-3 or TRBV12-4 to TRBJ1-2, with a tentative D call TRBD1 (6 bases). Trimming removed 2 bases from V and 8 bases from J, with 15 bases in between. The CDR3 sequence is 14 residues long. The CDR3, as DNA: TGTGCCAGCAGTTTAAACGGGGGGGCTCAGGGCTACACCTTC. It yields the protein CASSLNGGAQGYTF.

Ten or more counts support this clonotype. The rearrangement links TRBV30 to TRBJ1-1; 7 nucleotides line up with TRBD1. V gave up 3 bases and J gave up 5 bases; unmatched junction bases: 6. Germline V CDR1 and CDR2: GTSNPN, SVGIG (reference sequence). CDR3 length equals 13 residues. CDR3 region: CAWSLTGVTEAFF. Here the CDR3 DNA reads TGTGCCTGGAGCCTAACAGGGGTGACTGAAGCTTTCTTT.

In its sample, this clonotype was seen a few times. The chain combines TRBV6-1 with TRBJ1-5; D may be TRBD1 (5 bases). Germline V CDR1 and CDR2: MNHNS, SASEGT. The CDR3 has 17 residues. The V and J ends lost 0 bases and 2 bases respectively, with 14 bases between them. CDR3 in amino acids: CASSEAAGGDGNQPQHF. The CDR3 nucleotides are TGTGCCAGCAGTGAAGCGGCGGGAGGGGATGGCAATCAGCCCCAGCATTTT.

The rearrangement links TRBV7-3 to TRBJ2-5; perhaps D is TRBD1 or TRBD2 (5 bases each). The V end lost 2 bases, the J end lost 5 bases, and 15 bases lay between the germline ends. The CDR3 extends over 15 amino acids. Germline lookup yields CDR1 SGHTA and CDR2 FQGTGA. Written as DNA, the CDR3 is TGTGCCAGCAGCTTAGAGGGGACGGACTTCGAGACCCAGTACTTC. Residues: CASSLEGTDFETQYF.

This clonotype was found many times. The V call is TRBV7-8, the J call TRBJ2-1; 9 nucleotides match TRBD2. The germline gives CDR1 SGHVS, CDR2 FQNEAQ. J was trimmed by 4 bases and V by 4 bases; bases with no gene match: 5. There are 15 residues in the CDR3. CDR3 amino acids: CASSSSGISYNEQFF. CDR3 bases: TGTGCCAGCAGCTCTAGCGGGATTTCGTACAATGAGCAGTTCTTC.

This clonotype occurred many times. The rearrangement joins TRBV2 to TRBJ1-1; tentatively, D is TRBD1 (5 bases). V lost 7 bases to trimming and J lost 2 bases, with 11 bases between them. The V gene's germline CDR1 is SNHLY and CDR2 FYNNEI. The CDR3 sequence is 13 residues long. Written as DNA, the CDR3 is TGTGCCAGCACTTTGGACACAAACACTGAAGCTTTCTTT. As protein: CASTLDTNTEAFF.

This clonotype was found many times. One end of the junction is discordant with germline, which a read error may explain. V and J are TRBV5-1 and TRBJ2-3; 9 bases line up with TRBD2. Germline values: CDR1 SGHRS, CDR2 YFSETQ. This CDR3 has 16 residues. For the CDR3, the DNA is TGCGCCAGCAGCTTGGGATCCGGGACTAGCATAGATACGCAGTATTTT. Amino acid sequence: CASSLGSGTSIDTQYF.

This clonotype was counted at least ten times. This rearrangement joins TRBV27 to TRBJ1-1; no firm D call. The V gene's germline CDR1 is MNHEY and CDR2 SMNVEV (reference sequence). The CDR3 consists of 13 residues. V was trimmed by 0 bases and J by 3 bases, leaving 5 bases between them. As DNA, the CDR3 is TGTGCCAGCAGTTTATCGGTATACACTGAAGCTTTCTTT. Protein product: CASSLSVYTEAFF.

This clonotype was seen only a few times. The chain recombines TRBV14 with TRBJ2-2; D is uncertain. Per the germline V gene, CDR1 is SGHDN and CDR2 is FVKESK. This CDR3 comprises 13 residues. The germline V and J ends were trimmed by 4 bases and 4 bases, with 7 bases remaining between them. The CDR3 nucleotides are TGTGCCAGCAGCCCGCTAACCACCGGGGAGCTGTTTTTT. Translation: CASSPLTTGELFF.

Details on this clonotype: A clone one base away is much larger, so this may be a read error. Without the conserved terminal phenylalanine or tryptophan, this CDR3 likely stems from a read error. The chain has TRBV18 and TRBJ1-4; no clear D gene. The CDR3 spans 14 residues. The germline CDR1 and CDR2 sequences are KGHSH and LQKENI. Trimming cost V 3 bases and J 2 bases, with 7 bases left between them. CDR3 bases: TGTGCCAGCTCACCGGGCTCGACTAATGAAAAACTGTTTCTT. Its translation: CASSPGSTNEKLFL.

The chain recombines TRBV6-1 with TRBJ1-2; D not certain. Per the germline V gene, CDR1 is MNHNS and CDR2 is SASEGT. V was pared by 2 bases and J by 3 bases, with 4 bases between. The CDR3 contains 12 residues. Here the CDR3 reads CASSENYYGYTF. The CDR3 DNA sequence: TGTGCCAGCAGTGAAAACTACTATGGCTACACCTTC.

Here the CDR3 DNA reads TGTGCCAGCTCACCACCGGCGGGAGGAGGAACAGATACGCAGTATTTT. Protein: CASSPPAGGGTDTQYF. The chain recombines TRBV18 with TRBJ2-3, with TRBD2 matching over 8 bases. Losses at the gene ends were 0 bases for V and 3 bases for J; bases not matched to a gene: 5. CDR1 is KGHSH and CDR2 is LQKENI in the germline V gene. This CDR3 contains 16 residues.

The chain couples TRBV28 to TRBJ2-5, with 15 bases identical to TRBD2. The V and J ends lost 5 bases and 2 bases, in that order; junction bases with no gene match: 6. Germline V gene data show CDR1 as MDHEN and CDR2 as SYDVKM. The CDR3 has 17 residues. The CDR3: CASSTGLAGGDQETQYF. CDR3 sequence (DNA): TGTGCCAGCAGTACCGGACTAGCGGGAGGGGATCAAGAGACCCAGTACTTC.

This clonotype has ten or more counts. The chain combines TRBV20-1 with TRBJ2-3, with TRBD2 matching 8 bases. This CDR3 has 13 amino acids. Germline V gene sequence: CDR1 DFQATT, CDR2 SNEGSKA (reference sequence). V trimming: 6 bases; J trimming: 5 bases; junction bases outside the gene matches: 7. DNA of the CDR3: TGCAGTGCCAAGCGGGAGCTGGGAGATACGCAGTATTTT. The encoded protein is CSAKRELGDTQYF.

This clonotype was detected many times. The rearrangement uses TRBV6-2 or TRBV6-3 and TRBJ1-5; D unresolved. Trimming cost V 11 bases and J 0 bases, with 11 bases left between them. Germline lookup yields CDR1 MNHEY and CDR2 SVGEGT. This CDR3 has 13 residues. This CDR3 reads CAVRHLSNQPQHF. CDR3 bases: TGTGCCGTACGGCACCTTAGCAATCAGCCCCAGCATTTT.

The V gene is TRBV7-9, the J gene TRBJ1-3; no clear D gene. Trimming removed 5 bases from V and 0 bases from J, with 11 bases in between. Germline V lookup: CDR1 SEHNR, CDR2 FQNEAQ (reference sequence). The length of the CDR3 is 15 residues. The CDR3: CASSPMSVSGNTIYF. The CDR3 DNA is TGTGCCAGCAGCCCAATGAGCGTCTCTGGAAACACCATATATTTT.

This clonotype was recorded at least ten times. The chain carries TRBV12-3 or TRBV12-4 and TRBJ2-3; 9 bases align to TRBD1. V lost 4 bases to trimming and J lost 8 bases; unmatched junction nucleotides: 4. This CDR3 has 13 amino acids. CDR3 in amino acids: CASSSTGGGTQYF. DNA for the CDR3: TGTGCCAGCAGTTCTACAGGGGGCGGTACGCAGTATTTT.

This clonotype appeared many times. The chain combines TRBV5-5 with TRBJ2-1, with TRBD1 identical over 8 bases. V was clipped by 0 bases and J by 8 bases; unmatched bases: 10. The CDR3 sequence is 16 residues long. The germline CDR1 and CDR2 sequences are SGHKS and YYEKEE (reference sequence). The CDR3 sequence is CASSLGQGFDGYEQFF. Here the CDR3 DNA reads TGTGCCAGCAGCTTGGGACAGGGGTTTGATGGCTATGAGCAGTTCTTC.

The table lists this clonotype with many counts. V is TRBV27 and J is TRBJ2-1; D remains unclear. CDR1 and CDR2 (germline): MNHEY, SMNVEV (reference sequence). The CDR3 loop spans 14 amino acids. The germline V and J ends were trimmed by 0 bases and 9 bases, with 12 bases remaining between them. CDR3 nucleotides: TGTGCCAGCAGTTTATCGGGCAGGTTGGTTGAGCAGTTCTTC. Translated: CASSLSGRLVEQFF.

The chain has TRBV7-9 and TRBJ2-1; unclear D gene. V shed 5 bases and J shed 4 bases, with 15 bases lying between them. The CDR3 loop spans 15 amino acids. Germline V CDR1 and CDR2: SEHNR, FQNEAQ (reference sequence). CDR3 amino acids: CASSLTETAYNEQFF. The CDR3 DNA reads TGTGCCAGCAGCCTAACAGAGACCGCGTACAATGAGCAGTTCTTC.

This clonotype showed up just a few times. The V call is TRBV24-1, the J call TRBJ1-6; D might be TRBD1 (5 bases). V gave up 4 bases and J gave up 7 bases, with 13 bases separating them. The CDR3 has 15 amino acids. In germline, CDR1 is KGHDR, CDR2 SFDVKD. In DNA form, the CDR3 reads TGTGCCACCAGTGACCGAAAGGGGTGGAATTCACCCCTCCACTTT. Amino acids: CATSDRKGWNSPLHF.

The V and J genes are TRBV7-9 and TRBJ2-7, with D maybe TRBD1 (5 bases). This CDR3 region has 12 residues. Trimming took off 7 bases at V and 6 bases at J, with 13 bases between the two ends. Germline V CDR1 and CDR2: SEHNR, FQNEAQ (reference sequence). The CDR3 loop reads CASMARVGEQYF. CDR3 DNA: TGTGCCAGCATGGCCAGGGTGGGCGAGCAGTACTTC.

This clonotype has more than one count but fewer than ten. This chain connects TRBV28 to TRBJ2-6; 9 bases line up with TRBD1. The CDR3 is made up of 14 amino acids. Germline V gene lookup returns CDR1 MDHEN and CDR2 SYDVKM. The CDR3 reads CVSQGASGANVLTF. The CDR3 nucleotides read TGTGTATCACAGGGGGCTTCTGGGGCCAACGTCCTGACTTTC.